One TCR beta chain is described in this entry. Its antigen is still unknown. All of the donors resided in Nashville, Tennessee, and each was a Caucasian adult. A split of CD4+ cells into CD45RA+ naive and CD45RA-negative memory subsets was performed. Deep-level running was used for the assay. TCRdb keeps only in-frame clones here, not all; method: immunoSEQ multiplex PCR. Of 1.4 million or so clones in the sample, about 98.5% were seen once. The sample is drawn from a study of shared clonotypes between healthy human individuals. The length of the CDR3 is 16 residues. V was cut by 3 bases and J by 2 bases, with 15 bases left in between. The germline gives CDR1 SGDLS, CDR2 YYNGEE. Study results and limitations: Non-shared clonotypes were found to have lower generation probabilities than the clonotypes that were shared by all four of the sorted-subset donors.

This TCR derives from a man aged 30-40 years in good health. The sample was naive CD4+ T cells sorted from blood. Subset meaning: CD45RA+ positively selected. J is TRBJ2-1 and V is TRBV9; maybe TRBD1 (6 bases). The CDR3 spells CASSARTGPTYNEQFF. The CDR3 DNA reads as TGTGCCAGCAGCGCCAGAACAGGGCCCACCTACAATGAGCAGTTCTTC.